This TCR beta chain was identified in a study of CD4+ T cells in melanoma (dated by TCRdb to 2021 to 2024). In the study overall: Neoantigen-specific CD4+ T cells in human melanoma were what the study investigated. Overall study outcomes, separate from this receptor: According to the report, neoantigen-specific CD4+ T cells in melanoma displayed diverse differentiation states. The report described a correlation between neoantigen-specific CD4+ T cells and the function of CD8+ T cells, macrophages and B cells.

Donors were patients with melanoma. Concerning this clone itself: The clone's antigen remains unknown. An end of the junction differs from the germline gene, which may be a read error.

For CDR1 and CDR2, the germline V gene lists SGHRS and YFSETQ. The CDR3 numbers 17 residues from cysteine through phenylalanine. Only the CDR3 region is kept as DNA, spanning 51 bases read in frame from base 1. Library prep was done by the immunoSEQ multiplex PCR assay. The table comes from immuneACCESS by way of TCRdb, which keeps in-frame sequences with V and J called. Part of the clones is missing from these tables; in studies checked, under half for an unresolved V gene and the rest for unknown reasons. The sample has approximately 14,000 clones on record, under 80% of them singletons. The ten biggest clones cover 15% to 19% of the sample.

Sample: cells from a culture (not recorded whether cultured in vitro). The source of this sequence is a human donor with melanoma. The chain was built from TRBV5-1 and TRBJ2-5, with 13 bases matching TRBD2. The sequenced DNA: TGCGCCAGCAGCTCGGCTTCACTAGCGGGGGGGCAAGGGACCCAGTACTTC. It encodes CASSSASLAGGQGTQYF.